This T cell receptor (beta chain) was recorded in a study of immune evolution from preneoplasia to lung adenocarcinoma (dated by TCRdb to the early 2020s). In the study overall: HLA loss of heterozygosity was found in roughly 7% of AIS, about 14% of MIA and roughly 33% of ADC lesions, and in no AAH lesions. It was reported in the study that 100 to 110 samples were used for TCR sequencing. POLYSOLVER was used to infer Class I HLA alleles from exome data, and LOHHLA was used to detect allele-specific HLA loss. Resected precursor lesions (AAH, AIS, MIA) and invasive adenocarcinomas were compared with paired morphologically normal lung tissue. The immune data were combined with whole exome sequencing and methylation data from the same cohort of nodules. Sample size was determined by specimen availability and not by a prior power calculation. The TCR sequencing data were obtained from 51 patients. The study used immune gene expression, TCR sequencing and multiplex immunofluorescence to profile the immune contexture of lung adenocarcinoma precursors and invasive adenocarcinoma. In total, the cohort included 50 to 65 patients with pulmonary nodules, all of whom underwent surgical resection.

Overall study outcomes, separate from this receptor: T cell clonality was highest in KRAS-mutant nodules compared with EGFR-mutant or double wild-type lesions. Normal lung had the highest top T cell clone frequencies, which appeared to decline progressively from AAH through AIS, MIA and invasive adenocarcinoma. The findings were based on association rather than direct causation, and larger cohorts with long-term follow-up and longitudinal biopsies were deemed needed. Clonality was highest in normal lung, while later-stage lesions appeared to show lower clonality but higher T cell density and diversity. All patients were from Japan and China, so applicability to Western populations was uncertain.

The immunoSEQ hsTCRbeta Kit was used to sequence TCR beta CDR3 regions from DNA. In the paper's pipeline: The ImmunoSEQ Analyzer was used to analyse the TCR sequencing data. T cell clonality was defined as 1 minus Pielou's evenness, calculated on productive rearrangements. To measure T cell diversity, the inverse Simpson index was applied to productive templates. T cell density was TCR beta template counts normalized to usable DNA, estimated by amplifying and sequencing housekeeping genes. Two-sided Kruskal-Wallis tests were used to compare TCR metrics across histologic stages. TCRdb took over this immuneACCESS table, retaining in-frame rearrangements with V and J assigned. Such tables are incomplete; in checked studies, under half of the missing clones stem from an unresolved V gene, and the remainder is unexplained. V and J calls and clone size are as listed in that table; D and trimming were resolved from the DNA. A total of roughly 7,300 clones appear in this sample, under 75% of them only once. The ten largest clones take up 8.5% of the sample.

A remark on this clone: It lacks a known antigen. Base qualities are not recorded, but no much larger clone differs from it by a single base.

Resection was performed on patients in Japan or China between about 2014 and 2017. Histologic diagnosis of each case was confirmed independently by two lung cancer pathologists on H&E slides. To enrich premalignant or tumor cells for nucleic acid extraction, macro-dissection was performed after pathologic assessment. DNA was isolated from FFPE tissue using the AllPrep DNA/RNA FFPE Kit. Sample: FFPE atypical adenomatous hyperplasia tissue from the lung. Read against the paper, the sample's cell subset or site label means: atypical adenomatous hyperplasia (AAH), lung preneoplasia. This receptor was identified in a donor at least 70 years old with lung adenocarcinoma. Some clones in this sample may be carry-over from other donors' samples.

Here is the DNA: TGTGCCAGCAGCGCCCCTGGACACCCGGTAGATTTCTTT. The encoded protein is CASSAPGHPVDFF. The chain is encoded by TRBV6-5 joined to TRBJ1-1; matching of 5 bases hints at TRBD1 as the D gene. The germline V gene specifies MNHEY as CDR1 and SVGAGI as CDR2. At the junction V is shortened by 6 bases and J by 13 bases, with 21 bases in between. The cysteine opens and the phenylalanine closes a CDR3 of 13 amino acids. CDR3 DNA is the only sequence kept; it has 39 bases, read in frame from the first base.